A single sample gave rise to the 21 T cell receptor beta chains below, sequenced in a study of blood T cell repertoires in COVID-19. Assay used: immunoSEQ multiplex PCR; TCRdb lists only in-frame clones, some missing. The sample yields approximately 330,000 clones, about nine tenths seen once. The specimen sequenced was peripheral blood. The receptors derive from a man between 25 and 39 years old with COVID-19, enrolled during active disease.

This clone was seen a few times. The chain recombines TRBV6-2 or TRBV6-3 with TRBJ2-6; the D gene is possibly TRBD2 (6 bases). V lost 2 bases and J 4 bases, leaving 12 bases between the germline ends. Germline CDR1 reads MNHEY; CDR2 reads SVGEGT. This CDR3 contains 16 residues. The CDR3 loop reads CASSYGLARGANVLTF. CDR3 coding DNA: TGTGCCAGCAGTTACGGTCTAGCGAGAGGGGCCAACGTCCTGACTTTC.

V and J are TRBV6-5 and TRBJ1-1; D perhaps matches TRBD1 (6 bases). The CDR3 sequence is 13 residues long. Germline V gives CDR1 MNHEY, CDR2 SVGAGI. V gave up 2 bases and J gave up 14 bases, with 18 bases separating them. The CDR3 sequence: CASSYGRGAINFF. As DNA, the CDR3 is TGTGCCAGCAGTTACGGCAGGGGCGCTATCAACTTCTTT.

The CDR3 sequence is CASSGGQNTEAFF. The CDR3 DNA is TGTGCCAGCTCAGGGGGCCAGAACACTGAAGCTTTCTTT. The chain uses TRBV18 and TRBJ1-1, with D possibly matching TRBD1 (6 bases). Germline CDR1 is KGHSH and CDR2 is LQKENI. V dropped 5 bases and J dropped 1 base, with 8 bases sitting between them. This CDR3 spans 13 amino acids.

In nucleotides, the CDR3 is TGTGCCAGTAGTATAGGGGACAGGGGGGCCGGGGAGCTGTTTTTT. Protein sequence: CASSIGDRGAGELFF. The rearrangement joins TRBV19 to TRBJ2-2; 11 nucleotides align to TRBD1. The germline V gene has CDR1 LNHDA and CDR2 SQIVND (reference sequence). The CDR3 sequence is 15 residues long. V lost 1 base, J lost 6 bases, and 1 base stayed unmatched.

The rearrangement joins TRBV11-2 to TRBJ2-1; D remains unclear. The CDR3 has 12 amino acids. Trimming removed 5 bases from V and 12 bases from J, with 14 bases in between. The germline CDR1 and CDR2 sequences are SGHAT and FQNNGV. CDR3 residues: CASSLPQPGQFF. As DNA, the CDR3 is TGTGCCAGCAGCCTCCCCCAGCCAGGGCAGTTCTTC.

The chain couples TRBV28 to TRBJ1-5; 7 bases are a match to TRBD1. J was trimmed by 1 base and V by 11 bases; bases with no gene match: 14. Per the germline V gene, CDR1 is MDHEN and CDR2 is SYDVKM. The CDR3 consists of 16 residues. The CDR3 DNA follows: TGTGCCGCCACCTGGACAGGCGGAATCAGCAATCAGCCCCAGCATTTT. Protein product: CAATWTGGISNQPQHF.

This clone occurred once. The rearrangement uses TRBV5-1 and TRBJ1-3; TRBD1 is a possible D gene (5 bases). This CDR3 has 16 residues. Per germline, CDR1 SGHRS and CDR2 YFSETQ. Deletions cut 2 bases from V and 0 bases from J, with 12 bases between. The CDR3 loop is CASSFQGQSSGNTIYF. DNA of the CDR3: TGCGCCAGCAGCTTTCAGGGCCAAAGCTCTGGAAACACCATATATTTT. Full variable domain (outside the CDR3, taken from reference TRBV5-1 and TRBJ1-3): KAGVTQTPRYLIKTRGQQVTLSCSPISGHRSVSWYQQTPGQGLQFLFEYFSETQRNKGNFPGRFSGRQFSNSRSEMNVSTLELGDSALYLCASSFQGQSSGNTIYFGEGSWLTVV.

This clone has only one observation. The J gene is TRBJ2-7, the V gene TRBV20-1, with a tentative D call TRBD1 (6 bases). Trimming stripped 5 bases from V and 3 bases from J, with 8 bases between. CDR3 length: 11 amino acids. Germline CDR1 and CDR2: DFQATT and SNEGSKA (reference sequence). The CDR3 DNA follows: TGCAGTGCTGCGGACAGCTACGAGCAGTACTTC. This gives the protein CSAADSYEQYF.

The rearrangement uses TRBV27 and TRBJ2-1, with D possibly TRBD2 on 5 matching bases. The CDR3 sequence is 15 residues long. Between the trimmed V and J ends, which lost 6 bases and 3 bases, there was a span of 15 bases. From germline, CDR1 is MNHEY and CDR2 SMNVEV (reference sequence). The CDR3 is CASRDLASGYNEQFF. The CDR3 DNA is TGTGCCAGCAGAGACTTGGCGAGCGGCTACAATGAGCAGTTCTTC.

V usage is TRBV20-1 and J usage is TRBJ2-7, with 9 bases fitting TRBD1. The trim removed 3 bases at V and 3 bases at J, leaving 15 bases unmatched. Germline V gene lookup returns CDR1 DFQATT and CDR2 SNEGSKA (reference sequence). The length of the CDR3 is 17 residues. The CDR3 DNA reads as TGCAGTGCTAGTAGAAGATCCGGGACAGGGTCCCTCTACGAGCAGTACTTC. It translates to CSASRRSGTGSLYEQYF.

This clone has a handful of counts. This chain uses TRBV6-5 with TRBJ2-7, with TRBD2 matching over 13 bases. CDR3 size: 15 residues. V shed 6 bases and J 3 bases; nucleotides not matched to a gene: 5. Germline-derived CDR1 and CDR2 are MNHEY and SVGAGI. CDR3 bases: TGTGCCAGCAGACCACGGACTAGCGGGAGCTACGAGCAGTACTTC. The encoded protein is CASRPRTSGSYEQYF.

This rearrangement joins TRBV29-1 to TRBJ2-1, with a possible D match to TRBD2 (6 bases). Germline V gene lookup returns CDR1 SQVTM and CDR2 ANQGSEA. CDR3 size: 16 residues. Trimming removed 6 bases at V and 0 bases at J, with 18 bases between. CDR3: CSVRGRDLISYNEQFF. The CDR3 DNA sequence: TGCAGCGTCCGGGGACGGGACTTAATCTCCTACAATGAGCAGTTCTTC.

This clone has a handful of counts. The J gene is TRBJ1-1, the V gene TRBV7-6, with D maybe TRBD1 (6 bases). CDR1 is SGHVS, CDR2 FNYEAQ, per germline. V gave up 2 bases and J gave up 5 bases, with 21 bases separating them. The CDR3 contains 17 residues. CDR3 coding DNA: TGTGCCAGCAGCTTATTGACAGGCGTCCTAACCGGGACTGAAGCTTTCTTT. Amino acids: CASSLLTGVLTGTEAFF.

The chain carries TRBV14 and TRBJ2-7; a weak D match, TRBD1 (6 bases). CDR1 SGHDN and CDR2 FVKESK come from the germline V gene. V dropped 7 bases and J dropped 2 bases, with 15 bases sitting between them. The CDR3 totals 14 residues. The CDR3 spells CASTRDTRAYEQYF. DNA for the CDR3: TGTGCCAGCACCCGGGACACCAGAGCCTACGAGCAGTACTTC.

This chain joins TRBV4-1 and TRBJ1-3; D unclear. Germline lookup yields CDR1 MGHRA and CDR2 YSYEKL. The V end was cut by 0 bases, the J end by 4 bases, with 13 bases between. This CDR3 has 16 residues. The CDR3 nucleotides are TGCGCCAGCAGCCAAGATCATCGACAAGACGGAAACACCATATATTTT. Protein: CASSQDHRQDGNTIYF.

The V gene is TRBV30, the J gene TRBJ1-2, with TRBD1 matching 8 bases. Germline V gene data show CDR1 as GTSNPN and CDR2 as SVGIG (reference sequence). The CDR3 consists of 12 residues. J was trimmed by 7 bases and V by 3 bases; bases with no gene match: 4. CDR3 nucleotides: TGTGCCTGGAGCGGAACAGGGGGTGGCTACACCTTC. This gives the protein CAWSGTGGGYTF.

This rearrangement joins TRBV20-1 to TRBJ1-1; 7 bases align to TRBD1. V lost 3 bases and J lost 3; bases outside the gene matches: 7. CDR1 and CDR2 (germline): DFQATT, SNEGSKA (reference sequence). The CDR3 is made up of 14 amino acids. CDR3 sequence (DNA): TGCAGTGCTAGTTTAGGGGGCAGGGACACTGAAGCTTTCTTT. Amino acid sequence: CSASLGGRDTEAFF.

The chain uses TRBV27 and TRBJ2-3; 10 bases map to TRBD2. J lost 6 bases, V lost 6 bases, and 6 bases had no gene match. Germline assignment: CDR1 MNHEY and CDR2 SMNVEV (reference sequence). The CDR3 sequence is 14 residues long. The CDR3 spells CASSQAGGSDTQYF. CDR3 sequence (DNA): TGTGCCAGCAGCCAAGCGGGAGGGTCGGATACGCAGTATTTT.

The chain joins TRBV4-1 to TRBJ1-1; the D is unclear. Germline loops: CDR1 MGHRA, CDR2 YSYEKL. The CDR3 is 14 amino acids. V lost 0 bases, J lost 1 base, and 6 bases lay in between. This chain's CDR3 is CASSQDTWNTEAFF. The CDR3, as DNA: TGCGCCAGCAGCCAAGATACTTGGAACACTGAAGCTTTCTTT.

The chain links TRBV27 to TRBJ1-3; D possibly corresponds to TRBD1 (6 bases). Trimming cost V 0 bases and J 0 bases, with 12 bases left between them. In germline, CDR1 is MNHEY, CDR2 SMNVEV (reference sequence). This CDR3 is 17 amino acids long. The CDR3 here is CASSLSGTTSSGNTIYF. CDR3 nucleotides: TGTGCCAGCAGTTTATCCGGGACAACCAGCTCTGGAAACACCATATATTTT.

The chain couples TRBV5-6 to TRBJ2-6; 10 bases map to TRBD1. CDR1 SGHDT and CDR2 YYEEEE come from the germline V gene. The CDR3 loop spans 18 amino acids. With 4 bases clipped from V and 7 bases from J, the junction kept 14 bases outside the gene matches. The CDR3 DNA is TGTGCCAGCAGCCCCGACAGGGGGCGAGGGGCTGTAGCCAACGTCCTGACTTTC. Amino acids: CASSPDRGRGAVANVLTF. Looking up the rest from reference TRBV5-6 and TRBJ2-6 gives the full variable domain: DAGVTQSPTHLIKTRGQQVTLRCSPKSGHDTVSWYQQALGQGPQFIFQYYEEEERQRGNFPDRFSGHQFPNYSSELNVNALLLGDSALYLCASSPDRGRGAVANVLTFGAGSRLTVL.